This TCR beta chain was recorded in a study of vaccination effects on CD4 cells after COVID-19. For the study at large: Two-dose vaccination with either BNT162b2 or mRNA-1273 was given to the participants.

Before sequencing, viral peptide pools were used by the ViraFEST assay to expand antigen-specific CD4+ T cells. Having been cultured for about 10 days, the cells underwent CD4+ T cell isolation. Previously uninfected by SARS-CoV-2, the vaccine recipients also showed negative nucleocapsid antibodies. PBMC cultures contained two million cells per well, 8.5 to 10 IU/ml IL-2 and roughly 10 ug/ml peptides. IL-2 medium was substituted for half the medium on days 3 and 7. Regarding the study as a whole: There was marked clonal contraction among infection- and vaccine-induced clones late after vaccination.

A note on this clone: Antigen specificity is unknown.

The table came from immunoSEQ multiplex PCR; TCRdb's copy has only in-frame clones and leaves some out. The sample lists approximately 50,000 clones; roughly 79% were seen once. The V gene end was trimmed by 4 bases and the J gene end by 5 bases; junction bases not matched to a gene: 19. This CDR3 is 19 amino acids long. Germline loops: CDR1 LGHDT, CDR2 YNNKEL (reference sequence). The clonotype was recovered from a human donor who received a COVID-19 vaccine. The specimen comprised CD4+ T cells from PBMCs cultured with HCoV-OC43 spike peptides, sampled before COVID-19 vaccination. Described subset: HCoV-OC43 spike overlapping peptide pool stimulation. The rearrangement joins TRBV3-1 (or the pseudogene TRBV3-2) to TRBJ2-5, with 10 positions matching TRBD1. CDR3 residues: CASSPLNRRGQGRCETQYF. CDR3 DNA sequence: TGTGCCAGCAGCCCCTTAAATCGGCGGGGACAGGGGAGATGCGAGACCCAGTACTTC.